These 19 T cell receptor beta chains originate from one sample sequenced in a study of identical twins. From the 5' RACE reads, TCRdb called clonotypes with MiXCR, one entry per CDR3 protein. The sample has about 340,000 distinct CDR3 sequences, about 9% seen once. The sequenced sample was naive T cells sorted from blood. The origin of the receptors is a woman between 50 and 59 years old in good health.

This clonotype was found many times. The chain has TRBV20-1 and TRBJ1-2, with D uncertain. Germline lookup yields CDR1 DFQATT and CDR2 SNEGSKA (reference sequence). Trimming took 3 bases from V and 2 from J, leaving 7 bases between them. CDR3 length equals 12 residues. CDR3 region: CSASSGNYGYTF. The CDR3 bases are TGCAGTGCTAGTTCGGGGAACTATGGCTACACCTTC.

This sequence joins TRBV29-1 and TRBJ2-2; 10 bases fit TRBD2. The junction had 6 bases not matched to a gene; V was cut back by 0 bases and J by 2 bases. The germline CDR1 and CDR2 sequences are SQVTM and ANQGSEA. The CDR3 covers 17 residues. CDR3 sequence: CSVEDPASGRNTGELFF. The CDR3 bases are TGCAGCGTTGAAGATCCGGCTAGCGGGAGAAACACCGGGGAGCTGTTTTTT.

J is TRBJ1-6 and V is TRBV7-9, with D perhaps matching TRBD1 (5 bases). The CDR3 covers 13 residues. CDR1 and CDR2 from the germline V gene are SEHNR and FQNEAQ (reference sequence). Between the trimmed V and J ends, which lost 3 bases and 10 bases, there was a span of 10 bases. In nucleotides, the CDR3 is TGTGCCAGCAGCTTCGGGGGAGACTCACCCCTCCACTTT. This gives the protein CASSFGGDSPLHF.

This clonotype showed up many times. V is TRBV5-1 and J is TRBJ2-1, with 9 bases fitting TRBD2. With V trimmed by 3 bases and J by 5 bases, 6 bases remained unmatched. The length of the CDR3 is 15 residues. Germline CDR1 reads SGHRS; CDR2 reads YFSETQ. The CDR3 loop is CASSSSGTSNNEQFF. For the CDR3, the DNA is TGCGCCAGCAGCTCCTCCGGGACTAGCAACAATGAGCAGTTCTTC. The full variable domain, with the rest looked up from reference TRBV5-1 and TRBJ2-1, is KAGVTQTPRYLIKTRGQQVTLSCSPISGHRSVSWYQQTPGQGLQFLFEYFSETQRNKGNFPGRFSGRQFSNSRSEMNVSTLELGDSALYLCASSSSGTSNNEQFFGPGTRLTVL.

This clonotype was observed a few times. The rearrangement uses TRBV20-1 and TRBJ2-7; no clear D gene. Trimming cost V 3 bases and J 4 bases, with 7 bases left between them. The CDR3 runs to 11 residues. The germline gives CDR1 DFQATT, CDR2 SNEGSKA (reference sequence). The CDR3 is CSARNSYEQYF. The CDR3 DNA follows: TGCAGTGCTAGGAACTCTTACGAGCAGTACTTC.

This clonotype was detected ten times or more. This chain uses TRBV10-2 with TRBJ2-2; 9 bases map to TRBD1. The CDR3 is made up of 15 amino acids. CDR1 and CDR2 from the germline V gene are WSHSY and SAAADI. With V trimmed by 6 bases and J by 4 bases, 6 bases remained unmatched. The CDR3 sequence is CASRIGQGSTGELFF. The CDR3 DNA follows: TGCGCCAGCAGGATAGGACAGGGGAGCACCGGGGAGCTGTTTTTT.

This CDR3 reads CASSSPRTSSYNEQFF. The CDR3 DNA reads TGTGCCAGCAGTTCCCCCCGGACTAGCTCATACAATGAGCAGTTCTTC. The chain employs TRBV6-5 and TRBJ2-1; 8 bases are shared with TRBD2. Looked up from germline, CDR1 is MNHEY and CDR2 is SVGAGI. V lost 4 bases and J lost 4; bases outside the gene matches: 9. The CDR3 covers 16 residues.

The genes are TRBV27 and TRBJ2-1; D gene unclear. Between the trimmed V and J ends, which lost 2 bases and 4 bases, there was a span of 18 bases. Germline assignment: CDR1 MNHEY and CDR2 SMNVEV (reference sequence). The CDR3 is 17 residues long. The CDR3 sequence is CASSLNGLRWAYNEQFF. CDR3 nucleotide sequence: TGTGCCAGCAGTTTAAATGGGCTCCGGTGGGCGTACAATGAGCAGTTCTTC.

This clonotype was seen a few times. A junction end diverges from the germline sequence, so it may reflect a read error. The V gene is TRBV11-3, the J gene TRBJ2-5; TRBD1 might be the D (5 bases). Germline-derived CDR1 and CDR2 are SGHNT and YENEEA. The CDR3 consists of 15 residues. The CDR3 DNA follows: TGTGCCAGCAGCTCCCCCTGGGGCCACCAGGAGACCCAGTACTTC. This codes for CASSSPWGHQETQYF.

This clonotype was observed many times. The chain uses TRBV4-1 and TRBJ2-7; D call uncertain. Trimming took off 0 bases at V and 5 bases at J, with 14 bases between the two ends. Per the germline V gene, CDR1 is MGHRA and CDR2 is YSYEKL. The CDR3 runs to 15 residues. CDR3 in DNA: TGCGCCAGCAGCCAAGATTGGGAACAACGAGACGAGCAGTACTTC. It translates to CASSQDWEQRDEQYF.

This clonotype was counted only a few times. The chain employs TRBV12-3 or TRBV12-4 and TRBJ2-5, with D perhaps matching TRBD2 (5 bases). With 2 bases removed from V and 4 bases from J, the gap between germline ends came to 8 bases. This CDR3 is 13 amino acids long. CDR3 protein: CASSLKRRETQYF. As DNA, the CDR3 is TGTGCCAGCAGTTTAAAGCGGCGAGAGACCCAGTACTTC.

V and J are TRBV12-3 or TRBV12-4 and TRBJ2-5; 12 nucleotides match TRBD2. The trim removed 6 bases at V and 5 bases at J, leaving 7 bases unmatched. The CDR3 has 15 amino acids. The CDR3: CASRATSGSVETQYF. As DNA, the CDR3 is TGTGCCAGCAGGGCGACTAGCGGGAGTGTGGAGACCCAGTACTTC.

The table lists this clonotype with many counts. V and J are TRBV12-3 or TRBV12-4 and TRBJ2-1; 11 positions match TRBD2. The CDR3 is made up of 14 amino acids. V shed 6 bases, J shed 4 bases, and the junction held 2 bases outside the gene matches. In DNA form, the CDR3 reads TGTGCCAGCAGGGGACTAGCGGCATACAATGAGCAGTTCTTC. This translates into CASRGLAAYNEQFF.

This clonotype was found a few times. The gene calls are TRBV7-2 and TRBJ1-5; D ambiguous. Germline V gene lookup returns CDR1 SGHTA and CDR2 FQGNSA. The length of the CDR3 is 16 residues. With 1 base removed from V and 3 bases from J, the gap between germline ends came to 13 bases. The CDR3 region is CASSLGWWEVNQPQHF. Here the CDR3 DNA reads TGTGCCAGCAGCTTAGGTTGGTGGGAGGTCAATCAGCCCCAGCATTTT.

A few counts support this clonotype. The chain links TRBV30 to TRBJ2-3; D is ambiguous. CDR1 and CDR2 (germline): GTSNPN, SVGIG (reference sequence). The CDR3 runs to 10 residues. V gave up 2 bases and J gave up 7 bases, with 4 bases separating them. Written as DNA, the CDR3 is TGTGCCTGGAGTAGACATACGCAGTATTTT. Protein: CAWSRHTQYF. The whole variable domain, filled in from reference TRBV30 and TRBJ2-3, reads SQTIHQWPATLVQPVGSPLSLECTVEGTSNPNLYWYRQAAGRGLQLLFYSVGIGQISSEVPQNLSASRPQDRQFILSSKKLLLSDSGFYLCAWSRHTQYFGPGTRLTVL.

This clonotype was seen many times. This chain connects TRBV5-1 to TRBJ1-1; D is possibly TRBD1 (5 bases). The CDR3 has 14 amino acids. Germline V CDR1 and CDR2: SGHRS, YFSETQ. The V gene lost 4 bases and the J gene lost 2 bases, with 12 bases spanning the gap. CDR3 sequence (DNA): TGCGCCAGCAGCGTCCGGACATCTAACACTGAAGCTTTCTTT. Translation gives CASSVRTSNTEAFF. The variable domain in full, completed from reference TRBV5-1 and TRBJ1-1, reads KAGVTQTPRYLIKTRGQQVTLSCSPISGHRSVSWYQQTPGQGLQFLFEYFSETQRNKGNFPGRFSGRQFSNSRSEMNVSTLELGDSALYLCASSVRTSNTEAFFGQGTRLTVV.

This clonotype occurred many times. The chain uses TRBV15 and TRBJ2-5; D is unresolved. The V end lost 3 bases, the J end lost 5 bases, and 10 bases lay between the germline ends. Germline loops: CDR1 LNHNV, CDR2 YYDKDF (reference sequence). The CDR3 extends over 13 amino acids. The CDR3 bases are TGTGCCACCAGCAGGCCCTCAAGGGAGACCCAGTACTTC. Residues: CATSRPSRETQYF.

In its sample, this clonotype was seen many times. The junction shows a germline mismatch at one end, possibly a read error. The chain couples TRBV7-2 to TRBJ1-1; 10 bases are a match to TRBD1. The germline V gene encodes CDR1 SGHTA and CDR2 FQGNSA. The CDR3 consists of 16 residues. The CDR3 DNA reads as TGTGCCAGCAGCCTAGCCGGGACAGGGGTCGGCACTGAAGCTTTCTTT. Its protein is CASSLAGTGVGTEAFF. Complete variable domain (other parts from reference TRBV7-2 and TRBJ1-1): GAGVSQSPSNKVTEKGKDVELRCDPISGHTALYWYRQSLGQGLEFLIYFQGNSAPDKSGLPSDRFSAERTGGSVSTLTIQRTQQEDSAVYLCASSLAGTGVGTEAFFGQGTRLTVV.

The V call is TRBV29-1, the J call TRBJ2-1; TRBD2 agrees at 8 bases. V lost 0 bases, J lost 2 bases, and 3 bases stayed unmatched. In germline, CDR1 is SQVTM, CDR2 ANQGSEA. CDR3 length equals 15 residues. The chain's CDR3 is CSVEDSGVTYNEQFF. The CDR3 bases are TGCAGCGTTGAAGATAGCGGGGTGACCTACAATGAGCAGTTCTTC.